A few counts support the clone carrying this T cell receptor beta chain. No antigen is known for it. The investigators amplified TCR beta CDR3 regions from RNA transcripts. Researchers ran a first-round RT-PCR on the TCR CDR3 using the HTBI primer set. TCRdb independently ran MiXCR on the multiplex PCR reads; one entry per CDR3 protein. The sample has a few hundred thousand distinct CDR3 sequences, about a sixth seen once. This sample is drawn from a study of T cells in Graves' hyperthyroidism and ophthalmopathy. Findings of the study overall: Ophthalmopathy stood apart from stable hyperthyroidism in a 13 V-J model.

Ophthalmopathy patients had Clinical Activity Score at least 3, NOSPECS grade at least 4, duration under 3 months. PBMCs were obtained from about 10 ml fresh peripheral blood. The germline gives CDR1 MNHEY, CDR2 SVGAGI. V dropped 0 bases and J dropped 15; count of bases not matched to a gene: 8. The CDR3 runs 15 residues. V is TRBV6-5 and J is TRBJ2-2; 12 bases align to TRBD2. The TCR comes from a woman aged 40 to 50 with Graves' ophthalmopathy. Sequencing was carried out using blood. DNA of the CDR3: TGTGCCAGCAGTTACTCGAACCTAGCGGGGGGGGCCGTGTTTTTT. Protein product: CASSYSNLAGGAVFF.